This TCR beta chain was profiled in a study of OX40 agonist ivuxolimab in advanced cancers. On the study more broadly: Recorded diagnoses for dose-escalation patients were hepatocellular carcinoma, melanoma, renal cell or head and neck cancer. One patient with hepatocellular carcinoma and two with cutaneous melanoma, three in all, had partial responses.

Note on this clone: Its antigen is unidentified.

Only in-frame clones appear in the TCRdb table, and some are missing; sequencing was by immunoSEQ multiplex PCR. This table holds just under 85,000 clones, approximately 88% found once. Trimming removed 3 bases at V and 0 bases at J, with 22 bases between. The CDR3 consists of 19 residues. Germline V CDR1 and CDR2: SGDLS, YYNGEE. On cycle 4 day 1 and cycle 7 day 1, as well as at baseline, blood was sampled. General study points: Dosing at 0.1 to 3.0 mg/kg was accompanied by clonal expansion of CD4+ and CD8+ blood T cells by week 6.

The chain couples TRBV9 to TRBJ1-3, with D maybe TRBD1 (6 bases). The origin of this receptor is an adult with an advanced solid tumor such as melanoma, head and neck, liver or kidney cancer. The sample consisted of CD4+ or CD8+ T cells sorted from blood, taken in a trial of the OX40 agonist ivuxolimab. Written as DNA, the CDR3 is TGTGCCAGCAGCGCTAGAGGGGAGCCCACAGGGAACTCTGGAAACACCATATATTTT. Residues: CASSARGEPTGNSGNTIYF.